This T cell receptor (beta chain) emerged from a study of T-cell reconstitution after alpha-beta-depleted transplantation in children. Unique molecular identifiers were incorporated into the prepared TCRbeta library. TCRdb re-called the PCR reads through MiXCR, storing one row per CDR3 protein. In the table there are about 540,000 distinct CDR3 sequences, around 16% of which are singletons. The ends were cut back, 4 bases at V and 0 bases at J, with 11 bases in the middle. Germline V gene data show CDR1 as SGHRS and CDR2 as YFSETQ. The CDR3 is 15 residues long. The sequence derives from a human donor who donated a stem cell graft to a child with acute lymphoblastic leukemia. V is TRBV5-1 and J is TRBJ2-1; D is perhaps TRBD1 (6 bases). This sample comprised PBMCs from the stem cell graft donor, obtained from the stem cell graft. This chain's CDR3 is CASSPEGGSYNEQFF. The CDR3 coding sequence is TGCGCCAGCAGCCCCGAAGGGGGCTCCTACAATGAGCAGTTCTTC.